The 18 T cell receptor beta chains below all came from one sample that was sequenced in a study of Ad26.COV2.S vaccination and SARS-CoV-2 variants. The treatment: around 19 received Ad26.COV2.S at low or high dose, single or two shots; about 5 received placebo; per-sample allocation not given. The investigators took samples on day 63 after the first vaccine or placebo injection. Repertoires were generated with immunoSEQ multiplex PCR, while TCRdb's copy carries only in-frame clones and drops some. The sample shows 350,000 to 450,000 clones, 87% of them seen only once. The starting material was peripheral blood, obtained in a trial of Ad26.COV2.S vaccine versus placebo. The source is a person between 18 and 65 years old who received the Ad26.COV2.S COVID-19 vaccine or a placebo.

The gene calls are TRBV6-5 and TRBJ2-1; the match to TRBD2 covers 15 bases. CDR1 is MNHEY and CDR2 is SVGAGI in the germline V gene. This CDR3 has 15 amino acids. The junction had 4 bases not matched to a gene; V was cut back by 6 bases and J by 7 bases. The CDR3 DNA reads TGTGCCAGCAGCTCCGGGACTAGCGGGGGGAATGAGCAGTTCTTC. Protein product: CASSSGTSGGNEQFF.

The count of this clone is one. The J gene is TRBJ1-1, the V gene TRBV6-5; D is undetermined. CDR3 length: 12 amino acids. The ends were cut back, 6 bases at V and 4 bases at J, with 9 bases in the middle. Germline CDR1 MNHEY, CDR2 SVGAGI. DNA for the CDR3: TGTGCCAGCAGGCGGGCGAGCACTGAAGCTTTCTTT. This encodes CASRRASTEAFF.

V and J are TRBV12-5 and TRBJ2-7; perhaps TRBD1 as D (5 bases). This CDR3 comprises 15 residues. From germline, CDR1 is LGHNT and CDR2 FRNRAP. V shed 0 bases and J shed 4 bases, with 13 bases lying between them. Here the CDR3 reads CASGLVQGVSYEQYF. The CDR3 nucleotides read TGTGCTAGTGGTTTGGTACAAGGGGTGTCTTACGAGCAGTACTTC.

The genes are TRBV6-2 or TRBV6-3 and TRBJ1-1; tentatively, D is TRBD1 (5 bases). The CDR3 has 14 amino acids. Germline V gene lookup returns CDR1 MNHEY and CDR2 SVGEGT. Trimming stripped 6 bases from V and 11 bases from J, with 22 bases between. The CDR3 protein is CASSRWAGTEAAFF. The DNA of the CDR3 is TGTGCCAGCAGCCGCTGGGCAGGGACTGAAGCGGCTTTCTTT.

This rearrangement joins TRBV19 to TRBJ1-2; TRBD1 aligns across 7 bases. In germline, CDR1 is LNHDA, CDR2 SQIVND (reference sequence). With V trimmed by 6 bases and J by 4 bases, 8 bases remained unmatched. The CDR3 length is 14 residues. The DNA of the CDR3 is TGTGCCAGTAGGACACCGGGACAGACCTATGGCTACACCTTC. It translates to CASRTPGQTYGYTF.

This chain links TRBV30 with TRBJ2-7; D is possibly TRBD1 or TRBD2 (5 bases each). The germline V gene encodes CDR1 GTSNPN and CDR2 SVGIG (reference sequence). Between the trimmed V and J ends, which lost 3 bases and 0 bases, there was a span of 9 bases. The CDR3 runs 13 residues. Written as DNA, the CDR3 is TGTGCCTGGAGCCGGGGCAGCTCCTACGAGCAGTACTTC. This translates into CAWSRGSSYEQYF.

The chain couples TRBV14 to TRBJ1-5; D is ambiguous. The CDR3 length is 13 residues. Trimming shortened V by 1 base and J by 1 base, and 2 bases separated the two germline ends. Germline V gene lookup returns CDR1 SGHDN and CDR2 FVKESK. CDR3 residues: CASSQGSNQPQHF. The CDR3 nucleotides are TGTGCCAGCAGCCAAGGCAGCAATCAGCCCCAGCATTTT. Filled out from reference TRBV14 and TRBJ1-5, the complete variable domain reads EAGVTQFPSHSVIEKGQTVTLRCDPISGHDNLYWYRRVMGKEIKFLLHFVKESKQDESGMPNNRFLAERTGGTYSTLKVQPAELEDSGVYFCASSQGSNQPQHFGDGTRLSIL.

This chain links TRBV30 with TRBJ1-4; maybe TRBD1 (6 bases). Trimming removed 5 bases at V and 8 bases at J, with 18 bases between. Germline loops: CDR1 GTSNPN, CDR2 SVGIG (reference sequence). CDR3 length: 14 residues. For the CDR3, the DNA is TGTGCCTGGGCTCAGTTTCGGGGGCTCGAAAAACTGTTTTTT. It codes for CAWAQFRGLEKLFF.

This sequence joins TRBV6-6 and TRBJ1-3; D gene uncertain. V was pared by 2 bases and J by 4 bases, with 12 bases between. This CDR3 contains 15 residues. Germline values: CDR1 MNHNY, CDR2 SVGAGI (reference sequence). CDR3 nucleotides: TGTGCCAGCAGTTACGATTTAACCGGAGGAAACACCATATATTTT. Translation gives CASSYDLTGGNTIYF.

CDR3: CASSPGQGWEQFF. Written as DNA, the CDR3 is TGTGCCAGCAGCCCTGGACAGGGTTGGGAGCAGTTCTTC. This chain connects TRBV7-6 to TRBJ2-1; 8 bases map to TRBD1. This CDR3 comprises 13 residues. V was clipped by 5 bases and J by 10 bases; unmatched bases: 7. Germline values: CDR1 SGHVS, CDR2 FNYEAQ.

The V and J genes are TRBV5-1 and TRBJ2-3, with TRBD2 matching over 12 bases. Germline V gene lookup returns CDR1 SGHRS and CDR2 YFSETQ. This CDR3 is built from 16 residues. V dropped 0 bases and J dropped 6; count of bases not matched to a gene: 5. The CDR3 protein is CASSLASGGARDTQYF. As DNA, the CDR3 is TGCGCCAGCAGCTTGGCTAGCGGGGGGGCTAGGGATACGCAGTATTTT.

The sample holds one count of this clone. V and J are TRBV5-6 and TRBJ2-3, with D perhaps given as TRBD1 or TRBD2 (5 bases each). Between the trimmed V and J ends, which lost 3 bases and 6 bases, there was a span of 14 bases. CDR1 and CDR2 from the germline V gene are SGHDT and YYEEEE. The CDR3 is 14 residues long. The CDR3 DNA reads TGTGCCAGCAGCTGGACATCTAGCAGGGATACGCAGTATTTT. Translating it yields CASSWTSSRDTQYF.

The chain has TRBV29-1 and TRBJ1-1; D is unclear. Trimming cost V 4 bases and J 3 bases, with 18 bases left between them. This CDR3 has 15 amino acids. Germline loops: CDR1 SQVTM, CDR2 ANQGSEA. The CDR3 spells CSVVPSLVRYTEAFF. CDR3 nucleotide sequence: TGCAGCGTTGTGCCGTCCCTGGTGCGATACACTGAAGCTTTCTTT.

The chain joins TRBV3-1 (or the pseudogene TRBV3-2) to TRBJ2-7; TRBD2 matches at 7 bases. V lost 4 bases and J lost 4; bases outside the gene matches: 10. In germline, CDR1 is LGHDT, CDR2 YNNKEL (reference sequence). The CDR3 is made up of 15 amino acids. The CDR3 region has the DNA TGTGCCAGCAGCCTCCGACCGGGGGGAGGATACGAGCAGTACTTC. Amino acid sequence: CASSLRPGGGYEQYF.

The chain links TRBV12-5 to TRBJ2-7; weak D call: TRBD2 (5 bases). V was clipped by 3 bases and J by 0 bases, with 12 bases between them. The length of the CDR3 is 15 residues. Germline-derived CDR1 and CDR2 are LGHNT and FRNRAP. This CDR3 is CASGFTGDSSYEQYF. The CDR3 DNA reads TGTGCTAGTGGTTTTACCGGGGATAGCTCCTACGAGCAGTACTTC.

The rearrangement links TRBV7-9 to TRBJ1-1; D uncertain. There are 13 residues in the CDR3. V lost 2 bases and J lost 5, with 9 bases in between. CDR1 SEHNR and CDR2 FQNEAQ come from the germline V gene (reference sequence). The chain's CDR3 is CASSLRERTEAFF. The CDR3, as DNA: TGTGCCAGCAGCTTAAGGGAAAGGACTGAAGCTTTCTTT.

This chain connects TRBV9 to TRBJ1-1; 8 bases line up with TRBD1. The ends lost 4 bases at V and 2 bases at J; junction bases unmatched: 7. The length of the CDR3 is 15 residues. In germline, CDR1 is SGDLS, CDR2 YYNGEE. The CDR3 DNA sequence: TGTGCCAGCAGCACGGGACAGGCGAGTAACACTGAAGCTTTCTTT. As protein: CASSTGQASNTEAFF. Full variable domain (rest looked up from reference TRBV9 and TRBJ1-1): DSGVTQTPKHLITATGQRVTLRCSPRSGDLSVYWYQQSLDQGLQFLIQYYNGEERAKGNILERFSAQQFPDLHSELNLSSLELGDSALYFCASSTGQASNTEAFFGQGTRLTVV.

This clone appeared a single time. V usage is TRBV2 and J usage is TRBJ2-7; D call uncertain. The germline CDR1 and CDR2 sequences are SNHLY and FYNNEI. This CDR3 contains 15 residues. Deletions cut 2 bases from V and 1 base from J, with 12 bases between. DNA for the CDR3: TGTGCCAGCAGTGAAAAGACCCATAGGTCCTACGAGCAGTACTTC. This sequence encodes CASSEKTHRSYEQYF.